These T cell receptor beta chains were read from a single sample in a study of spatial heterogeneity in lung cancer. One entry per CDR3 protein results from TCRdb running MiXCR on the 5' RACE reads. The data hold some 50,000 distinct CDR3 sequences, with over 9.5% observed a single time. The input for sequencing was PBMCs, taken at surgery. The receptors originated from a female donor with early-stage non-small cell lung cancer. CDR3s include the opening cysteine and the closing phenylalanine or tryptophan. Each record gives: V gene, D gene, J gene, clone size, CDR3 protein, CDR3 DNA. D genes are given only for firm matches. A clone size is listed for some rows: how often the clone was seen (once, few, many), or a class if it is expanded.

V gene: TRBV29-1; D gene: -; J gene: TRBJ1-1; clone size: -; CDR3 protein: CSVEVPRQVNTEAFF; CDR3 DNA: TGCAGCGTTGAAGTTCCTAGACAGGTGAACACTGAAGCTTTCTTT
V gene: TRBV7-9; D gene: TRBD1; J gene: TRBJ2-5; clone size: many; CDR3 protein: CASSSTGGQETQYF; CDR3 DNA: TGTGCCAGCAGTTCGACAGGGGGTCAAGAGACCCAGTACTTC
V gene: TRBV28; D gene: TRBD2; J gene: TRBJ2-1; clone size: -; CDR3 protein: CASKAGGQDEQFF; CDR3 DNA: TGTGCCAGCAAAGCGGGGGGCCAAGATGAGCAGTTCTTC
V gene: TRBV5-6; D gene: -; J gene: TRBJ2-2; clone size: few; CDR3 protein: CASSFPGPGELFF; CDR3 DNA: TGTGCCAGCAGCTTTCCAGGTCCCGGGGAGCTGTTTTTT
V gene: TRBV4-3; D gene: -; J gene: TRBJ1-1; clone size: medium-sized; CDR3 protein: CASSRQDVDTEAFF; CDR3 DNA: TGCGCCAGCAGCCGCCAGGACGTGGACACTGAAGCTTTCTTT
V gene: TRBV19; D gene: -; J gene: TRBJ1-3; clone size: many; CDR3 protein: CASQGRGNTIYF; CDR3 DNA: TGTGCCAGCCAAGGGAGAGGAAACACCATATATTTT
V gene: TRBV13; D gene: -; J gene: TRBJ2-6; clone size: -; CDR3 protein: CASSLGLGTGYSGANVLTF; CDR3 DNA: TGTGCCAGCAGCTTAGGCCTCGGAACAGGGTACTCTGGGGCCAACGTCCTGACTTTC
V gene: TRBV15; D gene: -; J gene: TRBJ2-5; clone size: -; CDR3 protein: CATSREGQFQETQYF; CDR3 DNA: TGTGCCACCAGCAGAGAAGGACAGTTCCAAGAGACCCAGTACTTC
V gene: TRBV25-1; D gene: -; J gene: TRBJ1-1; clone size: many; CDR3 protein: CASSDPQRAFF; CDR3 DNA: TGTGCCAGCAGTGATCCCCAGCGGGCTTTCTTT
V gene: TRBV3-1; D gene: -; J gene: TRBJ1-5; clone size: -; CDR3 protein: CASSQDAASNQPQHF; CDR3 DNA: TGTGCCAGCAGCCAAGATGCAGCTAGCAATCAGCCCCAGCATTTT
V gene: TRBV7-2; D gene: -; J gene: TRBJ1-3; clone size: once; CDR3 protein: CASSLGRGQTYRNTIYF; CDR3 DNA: TGTGCCAGCAGCTTAGGTCGCGGACAGACATATCGAAACACCATATATTTT
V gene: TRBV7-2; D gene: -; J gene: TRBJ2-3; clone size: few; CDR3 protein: CASSPRGALSTDTQYF; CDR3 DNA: TGTGCCAGCAGCCCCCGCGGGGCCCTGAGCACAGATACGCAGTATTTT
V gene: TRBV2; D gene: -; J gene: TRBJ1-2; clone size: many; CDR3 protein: CASSFDGFYGYTF; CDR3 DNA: TGTGCCAGCAGTTTCGACGGATTCTATGGCTACACCTTC
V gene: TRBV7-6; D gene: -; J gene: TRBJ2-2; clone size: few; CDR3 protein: CASSSGLTDGELFF; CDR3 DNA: TGTGCCAGCAGCTCCGGACTCACGGACGGGGAGCTGTTTTTT
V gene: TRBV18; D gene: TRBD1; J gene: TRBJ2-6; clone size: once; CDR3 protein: CASSLLAGTGDSGANVLTF; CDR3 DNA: TGTGCCAGCTCACTGCTCGCGGGGACAGGAGACTCTGGGGCCAACGTCCTGACTTTC
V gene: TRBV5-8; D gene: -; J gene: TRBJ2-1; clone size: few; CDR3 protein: CASSSDSVPYNEQFF; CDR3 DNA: TGTGCCAGCAGCTCAGACAGCGTACCCTACAATGAGCAGTTCTTC
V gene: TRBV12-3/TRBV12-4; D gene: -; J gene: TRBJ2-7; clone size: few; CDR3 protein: CASSFGGEQYF; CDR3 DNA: TGTGCCAGCAGTTTCGGGGGAGAGCAGTACTTC
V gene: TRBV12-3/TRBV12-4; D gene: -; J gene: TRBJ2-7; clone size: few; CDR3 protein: CASSFVSWDEQYF; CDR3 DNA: TGTGCCAGCAGTTTCGTATCGTGGGACGAGCAGTACTTC
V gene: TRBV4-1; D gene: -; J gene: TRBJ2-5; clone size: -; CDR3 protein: CASSVPEPGLRGEETQYF; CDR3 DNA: TGCGCCAGCAGCGTTCCCGAGCCGGGACTGAGAGGAGAAGAGACCCAGTACTTC
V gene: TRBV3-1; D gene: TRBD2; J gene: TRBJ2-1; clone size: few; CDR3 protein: CASSRSGGAYNEQFF; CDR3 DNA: TGTGCCAGCAGCCGCAGCGGGGGGGCCTACAATGAGCAGTTCTTC
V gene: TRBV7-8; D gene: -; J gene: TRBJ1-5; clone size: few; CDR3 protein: CASSLAGANQPQHF; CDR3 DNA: TGTGCCAGCAGCTTAGCAGGGGCAAATCAGCCCCAGCATTTT
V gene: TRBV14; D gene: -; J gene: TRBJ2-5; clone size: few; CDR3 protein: CASSQGARSETQYF; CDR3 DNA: TGTGCCAGCAGCCAAGGGGCACGGTCAGAGACCCAGTACTTC
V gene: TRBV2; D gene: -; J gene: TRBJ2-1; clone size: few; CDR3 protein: CASSRGYNEQFF; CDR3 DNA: TGTGCCAGCAGCAGGGGATACAATGAGCAGTTCTTC